The source of this TCR beta chain is a study of cytomegalovirus exposure and HLA in healthy donors. Researchers ran the PCR with 60 Vbeta and 13 Jbeta primers. Produced via immunoSEQ multiplex PCR; TCRdb's table is partial and in-frame only. The table has some 200,000 clones, under 85% seen once; the top ten hold 1.5% to 2%. Regarding the study as a whole: The study dropped some indistinguishable V segments, TRBV6-2 and TRBV6-3 among them.

The CDR3 loop spans 13 amino acids. The germline V gene has CDR1 LNHDA and CDR2 SQIVND (reference sequence). On this clone: Its antigen remains unidentified.

The source of this sequence is a man over 45 in good health and CMV-seronegative. The genes are TRBV19 and TRBJ2-5, with 9 bases lining up with TRBD1. The J call may be incorrect, as the DNA end agrees better with TRBJ2-7. The sample consisted of PBMCs. DNA of the CDR3: TGTGCCAGTCGGACAGGGGCCTCCTACGAGCAGTACTTC. Amino acids: CASRTGASYEQYF.